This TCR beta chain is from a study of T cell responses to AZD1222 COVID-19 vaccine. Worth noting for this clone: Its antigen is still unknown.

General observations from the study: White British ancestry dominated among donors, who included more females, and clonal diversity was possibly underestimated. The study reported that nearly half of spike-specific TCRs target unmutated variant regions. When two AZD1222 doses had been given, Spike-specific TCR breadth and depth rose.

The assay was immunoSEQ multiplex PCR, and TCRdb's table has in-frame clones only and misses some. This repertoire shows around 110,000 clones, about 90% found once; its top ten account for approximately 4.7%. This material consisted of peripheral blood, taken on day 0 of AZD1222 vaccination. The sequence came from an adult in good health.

The CDR3 DNA sequence: TGTGCCAGCAGCCGGGACTCCACAGATACGCAGTATTTT. Translated: CASSRDSTDTQYF. The chain recombines TRBV6-5 with TRBJ2-3, with a tentative D call TRBD2 (6 bases). This CDR3 has 13 amino acids. V gave up 6 bases and J gave up 2 bases, with 9 bases separating them. The V gene's germline CDR1 is MNHEY and CDR2 SVGAGI.